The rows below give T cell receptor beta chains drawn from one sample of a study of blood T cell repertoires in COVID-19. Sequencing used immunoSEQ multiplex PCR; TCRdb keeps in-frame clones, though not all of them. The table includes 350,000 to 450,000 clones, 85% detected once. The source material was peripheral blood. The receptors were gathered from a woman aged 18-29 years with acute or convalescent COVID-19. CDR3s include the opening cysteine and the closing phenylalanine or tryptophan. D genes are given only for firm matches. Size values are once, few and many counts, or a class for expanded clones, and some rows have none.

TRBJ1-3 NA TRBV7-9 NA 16 CASSGKRQVSGNTIYF TGTGCCAGCAGCGGAAAACGACAGGTTTCTGGAAACACCATATATTTT
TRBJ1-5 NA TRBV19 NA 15 CASSTSRRGNQPQHF TGTGCCAGTAGTACCTCCCGGAGGGGAAATCAGCCCCAGCATTTT
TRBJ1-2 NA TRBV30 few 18 CAWSVIRNDPRPNYGYTF TGTGCCTGGAGTGTAATCAGGAACGACCCACGGCCTAACTATGGCTACACCTTC
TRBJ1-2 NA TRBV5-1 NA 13 CASSLTGSAGYTF TGCGCCAGCAGCTTGACAGGTTCGGCTGGCTACACCTTC
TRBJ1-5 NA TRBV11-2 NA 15 CASSVGGSSNQPQHF TGTGCCAGCAGCGTAGGAGGGAGTAGCAATCAGCCCCAGCATTTT
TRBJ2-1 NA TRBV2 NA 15 CASTPQGSSYNEQFF TGTGCCAGCACCCCCCAAGGGAGTTCGTACAATGAGCAGTTCTTC
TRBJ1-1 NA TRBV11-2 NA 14 CASTRDTPNTEAFF TGTGCCAGCACCAGGGACACCCCGAACACTGAAGCTTTCTTT
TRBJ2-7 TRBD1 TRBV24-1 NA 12 CATSESSGGQYF TGTGCCACCAGTGAGTCTTCAGGGGGGCAGTACTTC
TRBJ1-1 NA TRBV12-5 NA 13 CASGSRGGTEAFF TGTGCTAGTGGTTCGAGGGGGGGCACTGAAGCTTTCTTT
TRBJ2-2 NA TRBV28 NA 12 CASSLVSGELFF TGTGCCAGCAGTTTAGTCTCCGGGGAGCTGTTTTTT
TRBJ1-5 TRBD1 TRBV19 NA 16 CASSKGAMYSNQPQHF TGTGCCAGTAGTAAGGGGGCCATGTATAGCAATCAGCCCCAGCATTTT
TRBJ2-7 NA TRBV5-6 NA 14 CASSFRNTGYEQYF TGTGCCAGCAGCTTCCGGAACACAGGCTACGAGCAGTACTTC
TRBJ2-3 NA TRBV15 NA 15 CAIDQGQGISDTQYF TGTGCCATCGACCAAGGGCAGGGAATATCAGATACGCAGTATTTT
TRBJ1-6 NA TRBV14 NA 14 CASSQDLGGAPLHF TGTGCCAGCAGCCAAGATCTAGGGGGAGCTCCCCTCCACTTT
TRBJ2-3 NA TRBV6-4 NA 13 CASSGESGDTQYF TGTGCCAGCAGTGGCGAGAGCGGGGATACGCAGTATTTT
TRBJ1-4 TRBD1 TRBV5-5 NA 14 CASSLDRVNEKLFF TGTGCCAGCAGCCTCGACAGGGTTAATGAAAAACTGTTTTTT
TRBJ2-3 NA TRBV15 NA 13 CATSPVGPRTQYF TGTGCCACCAGCCCCGTGGGGCCCCGTACGCAGTATTTT
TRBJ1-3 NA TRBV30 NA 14 CAWSPDFGGNTIYF TGTGCCTGGAGCCCAGACTTCGGTGGAAACACCATATATTTT
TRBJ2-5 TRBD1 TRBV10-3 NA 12 CATQGDKETQYF TGTGCCACCCAGGGGGACAAAGAGACCCAGTACTTC
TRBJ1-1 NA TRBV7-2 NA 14 CASRLGTIGVEAFF TGTGCCAGCAGACTCGGGACAATCGGTGTAGAAGCTTTCTTT
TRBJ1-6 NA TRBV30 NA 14 CAWSFTGVWSPLHF TGTGCCTGGAGTTTTACAGGTGTCTGGTCACCCCTCCACTTT
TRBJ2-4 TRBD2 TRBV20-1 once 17 CSASRLAGGLAKNIQYF TGCAGTGCTAGTAGGCTAGCGGGCGGACTAGCCAAAAACATTCAGTACTTC
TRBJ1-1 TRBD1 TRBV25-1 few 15 CASRDKTGMVTEAFF TGTGCCAGCAGGGATAAGACAGGGATGGTCACTGAAGCTTTCTTT
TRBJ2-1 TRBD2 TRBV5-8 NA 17 CASSLIVSGDSYNEQFF TGTGCCAGCAGCTTGATAGTTAGCGGGGACTCCTACAATGAGCAGTTCTTC
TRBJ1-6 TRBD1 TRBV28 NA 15 CASSLQGQENSPLHF TGTGCCAGCAGTTTACAGGGACAGGAGAATTCACCCCTCCACTTT
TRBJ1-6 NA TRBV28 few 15 CASSLRRAGASPLHF TGTGCCAGCAGTTTGCGGAGGGCAGGAGCTTCACCCCTCCACTTT
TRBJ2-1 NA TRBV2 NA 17 CASRRGGDSYIVREQFF TGTGCCAGCAGGAGGGGGGGGGATTCGTACATTGTTCGTGAGCAGTTCTTC
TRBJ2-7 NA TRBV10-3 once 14 CAISASGQTYEQYF TGTGCCATCAGTGCCTCCGGACAAACCTACGAGCAGTACTTC
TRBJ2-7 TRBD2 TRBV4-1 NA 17 CASSQEGGNPLSYEQYF TGCGCCAGCAGCCAAGAGGGAGGGAACCCCTTATCCTACGAGCAGTACTTC
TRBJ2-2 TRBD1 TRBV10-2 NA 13 CASTRDRIGELFF TGCGCCAGCACCCGGGACAGAATCGGGGAGCTGTTTTTT
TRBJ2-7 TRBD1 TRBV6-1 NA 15 CASSEAEQGFNEQYF TGTGCCAGCAGTGAAGCGGAACAGGGGTTTAACGAGCAGTACTTC
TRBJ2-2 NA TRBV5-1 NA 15 CASSFTGSPTGELFF TGCGCCAGCAGCTTCACAGGGTCGCCCACCGGGGAGCTGTTTTTT
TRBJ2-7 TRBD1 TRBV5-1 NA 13 CASSLGDRGEQYF TGCGCCAGCAGCTTGGGGGACAGGGGCGAGCAGTACTTC
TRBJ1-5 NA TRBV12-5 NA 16 CASGWAPDSSNQPQHF TGTGCTAGTGGTTGGGCCCCAGACAGTAGCAATCAGCCCCAGCATTTT
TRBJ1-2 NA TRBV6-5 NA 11 CASSNTQGNHF TGTGCCAGCAGCAACACCCAGGGAAATCACTTC
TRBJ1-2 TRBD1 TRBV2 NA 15 CASTYGTGGGYGYTF TGTGCCAGCACCTATGGGACAGGGGGCGGCTATGGCTACACCTTC
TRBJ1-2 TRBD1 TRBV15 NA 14 CATSRSGQGNGYTF TGTGCCACCAGCAGATCGGGACAGGGTAATGGCTACACCTTC